This T cell receptor (beta chain) originates from a study of T cells after yellow fever vaccination. General observations from the study: FACS-sorted repertoires could harbor abundant contaminating bulk-population clonotypes. It was a small share of clonotypes that appeared in both CD4 and CD8 compartments. Once the booster was given, most primary-vaccination clones reappeared, at approximately 97% for CD4 and 88% for CD8.

TCRdb ran MiXCR on the 5' RACE reads and lists one entry per CDR3 protein. The sample comprises approximately 250,000 distinct CDR3 sequences, around 5.2% of which are singletons, and about 3.5% rests with the top ten. The CDR3 covers 13 residues. The germline gives CDR1 MDHEN, CDR2 SYDVKM. V gave up 10 bases and J gave up 6 bases, with 19 bases separating them. This clonotype was seen repeatedly, ten times or more. Its antigen remains unknown. The chain links TRBV28 to TRBJ2-7; D possibly matches TRBD1 or TRBD2 (5 bases each). The receptor comes from a man between 18 and 35 years old who received the YFV17D yellow fever vaccine. The starting material was CD4+ T cells sorted from PBMCs, obtained on the day of the yellow fever booster vaccination. CDR3 protein: CATGTASLAEQYV. The CDR3 DNA sequence: TGTGCCACCGGGACGGCGAGTCTGGCCGAGCAGTACGTC.